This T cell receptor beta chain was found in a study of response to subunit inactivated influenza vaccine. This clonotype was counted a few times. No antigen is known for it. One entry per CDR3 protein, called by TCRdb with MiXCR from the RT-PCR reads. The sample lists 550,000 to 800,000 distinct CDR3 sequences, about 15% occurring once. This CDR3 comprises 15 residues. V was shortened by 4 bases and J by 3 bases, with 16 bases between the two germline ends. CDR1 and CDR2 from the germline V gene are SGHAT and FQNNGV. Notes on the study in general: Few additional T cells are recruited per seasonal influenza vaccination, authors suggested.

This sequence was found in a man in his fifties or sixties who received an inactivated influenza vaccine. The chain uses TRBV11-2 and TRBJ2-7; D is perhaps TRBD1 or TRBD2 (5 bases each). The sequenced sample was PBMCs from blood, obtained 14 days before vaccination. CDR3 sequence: CASSSLTGRDYEQYF. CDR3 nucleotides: TGTGCCAGCAGCTCTTTGACGGGACGGGACTACGAGCAGTACTTC.